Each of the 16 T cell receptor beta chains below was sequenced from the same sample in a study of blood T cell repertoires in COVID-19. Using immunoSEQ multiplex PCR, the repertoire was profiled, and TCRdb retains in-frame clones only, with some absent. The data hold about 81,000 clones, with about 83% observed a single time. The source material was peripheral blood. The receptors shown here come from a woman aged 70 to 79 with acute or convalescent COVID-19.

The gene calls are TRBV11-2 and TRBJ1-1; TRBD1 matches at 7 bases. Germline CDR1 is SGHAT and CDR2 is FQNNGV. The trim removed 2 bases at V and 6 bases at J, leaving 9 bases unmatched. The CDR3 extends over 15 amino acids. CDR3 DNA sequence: TGTGCCAGCAGCTTATCACAGGGGATAGGGGCTGAAGCTTTCTTT. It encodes CASSLSQGIGAEAFF.

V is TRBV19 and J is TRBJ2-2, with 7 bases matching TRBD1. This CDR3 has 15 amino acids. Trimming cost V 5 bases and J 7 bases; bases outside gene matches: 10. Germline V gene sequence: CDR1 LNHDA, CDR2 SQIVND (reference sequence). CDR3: CASSPRLTGSGELFF. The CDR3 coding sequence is TGTGCCAGTAGTCCCCGATTGACAGGGAGCGGGGAGCTGTTTTTT.

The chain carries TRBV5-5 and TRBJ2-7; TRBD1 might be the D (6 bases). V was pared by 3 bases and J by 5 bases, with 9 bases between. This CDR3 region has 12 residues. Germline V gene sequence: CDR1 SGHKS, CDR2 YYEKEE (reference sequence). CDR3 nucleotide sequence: TGTGCCAGCAGCTGGACAGAGAACGAGCAGTACGTC. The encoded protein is CASSWTENEQYV.

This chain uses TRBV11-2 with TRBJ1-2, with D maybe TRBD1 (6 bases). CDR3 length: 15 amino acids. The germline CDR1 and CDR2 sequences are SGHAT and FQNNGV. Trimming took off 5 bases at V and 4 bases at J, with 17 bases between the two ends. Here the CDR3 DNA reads TGTGCCAGCAGCCTCAGGGGAGGGCCCGGCTATGGCTACACCTTC. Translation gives CASSLRGGPGYGYTF.

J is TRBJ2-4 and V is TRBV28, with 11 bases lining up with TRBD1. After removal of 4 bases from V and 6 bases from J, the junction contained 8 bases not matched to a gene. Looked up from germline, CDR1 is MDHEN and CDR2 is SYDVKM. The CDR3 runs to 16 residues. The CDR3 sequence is CASSSPAGTGGNIQYF. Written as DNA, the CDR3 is TGTGCCAGCAGTTCACCGGCCGGGACAGGGGGAAACATTCAGTACTTC.

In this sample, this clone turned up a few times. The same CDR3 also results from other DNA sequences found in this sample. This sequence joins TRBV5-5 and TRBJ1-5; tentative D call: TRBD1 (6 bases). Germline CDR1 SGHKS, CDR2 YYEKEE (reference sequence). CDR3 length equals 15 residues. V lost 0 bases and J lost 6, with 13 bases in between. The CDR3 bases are TGTGCCAGCAGCTTGGAAGGGGGGGGCGGTCAGCCCCAGCATTTT. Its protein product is CASSLEGGGGQPQHF.

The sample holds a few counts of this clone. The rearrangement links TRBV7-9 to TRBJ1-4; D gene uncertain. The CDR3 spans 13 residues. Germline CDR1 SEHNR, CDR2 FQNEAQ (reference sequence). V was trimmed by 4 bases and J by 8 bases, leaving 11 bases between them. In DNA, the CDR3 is TGTGCCAGCAGCTGGATAACAGTGGAAAAACTGTTTTTT. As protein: CASSWITVEKLFF.

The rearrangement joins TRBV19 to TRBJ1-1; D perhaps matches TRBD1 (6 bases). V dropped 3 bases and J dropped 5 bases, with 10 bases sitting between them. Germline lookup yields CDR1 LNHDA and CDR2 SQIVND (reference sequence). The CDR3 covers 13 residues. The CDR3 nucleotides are TGTGCCAGTAGTATTGGCACAGGGACTGAAGCTTTCTTT. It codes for CASSIGTGTEAFF.

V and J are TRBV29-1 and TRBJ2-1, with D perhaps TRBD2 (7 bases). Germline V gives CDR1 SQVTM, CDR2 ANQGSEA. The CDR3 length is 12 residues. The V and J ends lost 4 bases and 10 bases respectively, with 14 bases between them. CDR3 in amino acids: CSVAIGGGEQFF. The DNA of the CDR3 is TGCAGCGTTGCTATTGGCGGGGGCGAGCAGTTCTTC.

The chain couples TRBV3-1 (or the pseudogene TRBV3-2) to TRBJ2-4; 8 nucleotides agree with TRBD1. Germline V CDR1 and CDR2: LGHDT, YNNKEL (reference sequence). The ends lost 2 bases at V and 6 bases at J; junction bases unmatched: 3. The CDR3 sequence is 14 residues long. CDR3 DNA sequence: TGTGCCAGCAGCCAACCACAGGGGGGAAACATTCAGTACTTC. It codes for CASSQPQGGNIQYF.

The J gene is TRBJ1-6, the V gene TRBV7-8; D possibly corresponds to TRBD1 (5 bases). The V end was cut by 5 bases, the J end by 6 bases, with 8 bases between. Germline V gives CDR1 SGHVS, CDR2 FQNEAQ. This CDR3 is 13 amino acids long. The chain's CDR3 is CASSGAPNSPLHF. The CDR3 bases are TGTGCCAGCAGCGGGGCCCCTAATTCACCCCTCCACTTT.

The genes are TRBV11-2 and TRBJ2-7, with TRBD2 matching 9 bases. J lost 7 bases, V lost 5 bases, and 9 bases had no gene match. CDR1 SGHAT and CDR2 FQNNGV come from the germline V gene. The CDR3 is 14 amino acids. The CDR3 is CASSSLAGFQEQYV. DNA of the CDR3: TGTGCCAGCAGCAGCCTAGCGGGATTTCAGGAGCAGTACGTC.

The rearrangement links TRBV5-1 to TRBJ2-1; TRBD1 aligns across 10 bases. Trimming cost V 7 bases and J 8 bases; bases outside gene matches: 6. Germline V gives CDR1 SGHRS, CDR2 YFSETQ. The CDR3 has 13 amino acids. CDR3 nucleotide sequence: TGCGCCAGCTCAGACAGGGGGCCCGATGAGCAGTTCTTC. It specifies CASSDRGPDEQFF. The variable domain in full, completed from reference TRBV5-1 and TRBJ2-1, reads KAGVTQTPRYLIKTRGQQVTLSCSPISGHRSVSWYQQTPGQGLQFLFEYFSETQRNKGNFPGRFSGRQFSNSRSEMNVSTLELGDSALYLCASSDRGPDEQFFGPGTRLTVL.

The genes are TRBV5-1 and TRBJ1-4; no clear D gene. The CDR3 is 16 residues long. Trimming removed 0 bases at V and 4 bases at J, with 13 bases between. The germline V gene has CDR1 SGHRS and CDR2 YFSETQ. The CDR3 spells CASSLEFSEDNEKLFF. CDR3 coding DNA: TGCGCCAGCAGCTTGGAGTTCAGCGAAGATAATGAAAAACTGTTTTTT.

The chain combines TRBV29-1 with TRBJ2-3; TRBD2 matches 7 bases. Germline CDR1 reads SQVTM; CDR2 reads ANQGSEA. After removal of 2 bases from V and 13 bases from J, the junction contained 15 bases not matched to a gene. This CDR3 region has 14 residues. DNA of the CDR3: TGCAGCGTTGAATCGGTACTAGCGCCTCTAAGGAAGTATTTT. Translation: CSVESVLAPLRKYF.

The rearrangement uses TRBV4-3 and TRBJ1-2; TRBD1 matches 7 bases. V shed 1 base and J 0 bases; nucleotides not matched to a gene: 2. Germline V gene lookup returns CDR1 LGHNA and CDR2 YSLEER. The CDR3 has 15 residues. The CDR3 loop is CASSQAGTANYGYTF. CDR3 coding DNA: TGCGCCAGCAGCCAAGCCGGGACAGCTAACTATGGCTACACCTTC.